The 10 T cell receptor beta chains below come from one sample, sequenced in a study of T-cell reconstitution after alpha-beta-depleted transplantation in children. A library of TCRbeta sequences, prepared with unique molecular identifiers, was generated. Using its own MiXCR run on the PCR reads, TCRdb lists one record per CDR3 protein. The sample consists of about 250,000 distinct CDR3 sequences, roughly a quarter of them appearing once. Sequenced material: PBMCs, mostly from graft donor cells, taken 360 days after TCRalphabeta/CD19-depleted stem cell transplant. The source is a female patient aged 2 to 10 who had a stem cell transplant for congenital amegakaryocytic thrombocytopenia, so the T cells may come from the graft donor.

The chain has TRBV7-3 and TRBJ2-5, with TRBD2 matching 7 bases. CDR1 and CDR2 from the germline V gene are SGHTA and FQGTGA. This CDR3 has 15 amino acids. The junction had 9 bases not matched to a gene; V was cut back by 4 bases and J by 4 bases. CDR3 sequence reads: CASSSRGGEAETQYF. In DNA form, the CDR3 reads TGTGCCAGCAGCTCCCGTGGGGGGGAGGCAGAGACCCAGTACTTC.

V is TRBV12-3 or TRBV12-4 and J is TRBJ1-2, with unresolved D. The V gene lost 6 bases and the J gene lost 4 bases, with 15 bases spanning the gap. The CDR3 covers 14 residues. CDR3 DNA sequence: TGTGCCAGCAGCCCCTCAGAAGTGGCCTATGGCTACACCTTC. It translates to CASSPSEVAYGYTF.

This clonotype has a handful of counts. This chain connects TRBV7-9 to TRBJ2-3; 9 bases line up with TRBD2. CDR1 SEHNR and CDR2 FQNEAQ come from the germline V gene (reference sequence). Unmatched junction bases numbered 9, after V lost 5 bases and J lost 3 bases. The CDR3 runs 16 residues. CDR3 sequence: CASSAPRLAGTDTQYF. CDR3 nucleotide sequence: TGTGCCAGCAGCGCCCCCCGGCTAGCGGGGACAGATACGCAGTATTTT.

Only a few counts were recorded for this clonotype. The V and J genes are TRBV20-1 and TRBJ2-7; 12 nucleotides align to TRBD2. Trimming at V came to 4 bases and at J to 4 bases, leaving 8 bases not matched to a gene. The CDR3 is made up of 15 amino acids. Germline CDR1 and CDR2: DFQATT and SNEGSKA (reference sequence). The CDR3 spells CSATPGLAGMYEQYF. As DNA, the CDR3 is TGCAGTGCTACCCCCGGACTAGCGGGAATGTACGAGCAGTACTTC.

This chain uses TRBV3-1 with TRBJ2-7, with D perhaps TRBD2 (6 bases). The CDR3 sequence is 14 residues long. Deletions cut 4 bases from V and 4 bases from J, with 14 bases between. CDR1 is LGHDT, CDR2 YNNKEL, per germline (reference sequence). This CDR3 reads CASSRTGRAYEQYF. As DNA, the CDR3 is TGTGCCAGCAGCCGAACCGGGAGAGCTTACGAGCAGTACTTC.

This clonotype has just a few counts. The chain carries TRBV29-1 and TRBJ2-3; tentatively, D is TRBD1 (5 bases). The CDR3 sequence is 14 residues long. Germline V gene sequence: CDR1 SQVTM, CDR2 ANQGSEA. V was pared by 6 bases and J by 6 bases, with 19 bases between. The CDR3 DNA reads as TGCAGCGTAACTCCTATACCGACAGTCGATACGCAGTATTTT. Its protein is CSVTPIPTVDTQYF.

This rearrangement joins TRBV2 to TRBJ2-7; D possibly corresponds to TRBD2 (6 bases). Germline CDR1 reads SNHLY; CDR2 reads FYNNEI. V was shortened by 6 bases and J by 5 bases, with 11 bases between the two germline ends. This CDR3 is 12 amino acids long. The CDR3 nucleotides read TGTGCCAGCAGGGCAGAGCGGGACGAGCAGTACTTC. It yields the protein CASRAERDEQYF.

This clonotype was recorded only once. V and J are TRBV20-1 and TRBJ2-5; a possible D gene is TRBD1 (6 bases). The CDR3 is 15 residues long. Looked up from germline, CDR1 is DFQATT and CDR2 is SNEGSKA (reference sequence). V lost 0 bases and J 4 bases, leaving 15 bases between the germline ends. The CDR3 loop is CSARDPGASRETQYF. The CDR3 DNA reads TGCAGTGCTAGAGATCCAGGGGCCTCCCGAGAGACCCAGTACTTC.

The CDR3 DNA is TGTGCCAGCAGCCCACGAGAGCGGACGACAGATACGCAGTATTTT. Translation gives CASSPRERTTDTQYF. The chain uses TRBV4-2 and TRBJ2-3; D possibly corresponds to TRBD2 (5 bases). V dropped 4 bases and J dropped 3 bases, with 14 bases sitting between them. There are 15 residues in the CDR3. CDR1 LGHNA and CDR2 YNFKEQ come from the germline V gene.

The chain combines TRBV7-9 with TRBJ2-1, with 8 bases aligning to TRBD2. This CDR3 contains 17 residues. Losses at the gene ends were 3 bases for V and 2 bases for J; bases not matched to a gene: 9. Germline V gene sequence: CDR1 SEHNR, CDR2 FQNEAQ (reference sequence). The CDR3 coding sequence is TGTGCCAGCAGCTTTTTTCAAAGCGGGGGAACCTACAATGAGCAGTTCTTC. As protein: CASSFFQSGGTYNEQFF.